This passage covers 5 T cell receptor beta chains from one sample sequenced in a study of blood T cells in healthy people across ages. Primed by a sample-barcoded 5' primer and a J-beta primer mix, a second PCR proceeded for about 6 to 11 cycles. TCRdb analysed the 5' RACE reads with MiXCR anew, one entry per CDR3 protein. The sample has roughly 1,500,000 distinct CDR3 sequences; 42% are singletons. Source material: blood. These receptors all stem from a woman between 18 and 30 years old in good health.

The chain couples TRBV15 to TRBJ1-5, with D possibly TRBD1 on 6 matching bases. Trimming cost V 5 bases and J 5 bases, with 19 bases left between them. The CDR3 has 16 amino acids. Germline V CDR1 and CDR2: LNHNV, YYDKDF (reference sequence). The CDR3 sequence: CATSSEIWTDHQPQHF. The CDR3 DNA sequence: TGTGCCACCAGCTCAGAGATATGGACAGACCATCAGCCCCAGCATTTT.

The chain carries TRBV6-6 and TRBJ2-5; 7 nucleotides align to TRBD2. CDR1 is MNHNY and CDR2 is SVGAGI in the germline V gene (reference sequence). J lost 5 bases, V lost 10 bases, and 1 base had no gene match. This CDR3 is built from 10 residues. CDR3 DNA: TGTGCCATCGGGGGGGAGACCCAGTACTTC. It specifies CAIGGETQYF.

This clonotype showed up just a few times. The rearrangement uses TRBV7-9 and TRBJ1-2, with a weak D call TRBD1 (6 bases). The germline gives CDR1 SEHNR, CDR2 FQNEAQ (reference sequence). The CDR3 is 15 residues long. Deletions cut 5 bases from V and 3 bases from J, with 16 bases between. The CDR3 sequence: CASSRQQGPDYGYTF. The CDR3 DNA reads as TGTGCCAGCAGCAGACAACAGGGACCTGACTATGGCTACACCTTC.

The rearrangement uses TRBV6-2 or TRBV6-3 and TRBJ2-7, with D perhaps TRBD2 (6 bases). This CDR3 is built from 15 residues. The germline V and J ends were trimmed by 4 bases and 3 bases, with 16 bases remaining between them. Germline V gene sequence: CDR1 MNHEY, CDR2 SVGEGT. Written as DNA, the CDR3 is TGTGCCAGCAGTTTCGGAGGGACCGGTAACTACGAGCAGTACTTC. Translating gives CASSFGGTGNYEQYF.

V and J are TRBV2 and TRBJ2-5; 7 nucleotides agree with TRBD2. Per germline, CDR1 SNHLY and CDR2 FYNNEI. The CDR3 contains 14 residues. J was trimmed by 1 base and V by 7 bases; bases with no gene match: 6. CDR3 sequence reads: CASMKGGSQETQYF. CDR3 coding DNA: TGTGCCAGCATGAAAGGCGGGAGCCAAGAGACCCAGTACTTC.